The clone carrying this T cell receptor (beta chain) was found a few times. The sample belongs to a study of beta chain features in type 1 diabetes. All of the isolated RNA was reverse transcribed, so expressed TCRB transcripts were sequenced. TCRdb keeps only in-frame clones here, not all; method: immunoSEQ multiplex PCR. The repertoire includes hundreds of thousands of clones, 15% to 19% of them detected once, and approximately 0.087% sits in the top ten. There are 15 residues in the CDR3. Germline assignment: CDR1 KGHSH and CDR2 LQKENI. V was pared by 2 bases and J by 1 base, with 11 bases between.

The sample was naive CD4+ T cells from blood. The chain carries TRBV18 and TRBJ1-1, with a possible D match to TRBD1 (5 bases). This TCR was sampled from a man aged 18 to 29 in good health. The CDR3 bases are TGTGCCAGCTCACCAGGGGCAGGGCCGAACACTGAAGCTTTCTTT. It is translated as CASSPGAGPNTEAFF. Full variable domain (rest looked up from reference TRBV18 and TRBJ1-1): NAGVMQNPRHLVRRRGQEARLRCSPMKGHSHVYWYRQLPEEGLKFMVYLQKENIIDESGMPKERFSAEFPKEGPSILRIQQVVRGDSAAYFCASSPGAGPNTEAFFGQGTRLTVV.